This passage covers 14 T cell receptor beta chains from one sample sequenced in a study of blood T cell repertoires in COVID-19. Only in-frame clones appear in the TCRdb table, and some are missing; sequencing was by immunoSEQ multiplex PCR. The data show about 260,000 clones, 82% seen once. The source material was peripheral blood. These receptors were collected from a woman aged 80 or over with acute or convalescent COVID-19.

In this sample, this clone turned up once. The genes are TRBV3-1 (or the pseudogene TRBV3-2) and TRBJ1-1; TRBD1 matches 7 bases. The CDR3 is made up of 14 amino acids. Germline CDR1 LGHDT, CDR2 YNNKEL (reference sequence). Trimming removed 5 bases from V and 0 bases from J; junction bases left unmatched: 3. The CDR3, as DNA: TGTGCCAGCAGCGCCAGGGGGTTGAACACTGAAGCTTTCTTT. Amino acids: CASSARGLNTEAFF.

The chain combines TRBV6-2 or TRBV6-3 with TRBJ1-2; D is undetermined. The germline CDR1 and CDR2 sequences are MNHEY and SVGEGT. The V and J ends lost 6 bases and 8 bases respectively, with 13 bases between them. This CDR3 is 12 amino acids long. The CDR3 coding sequence is TGTGCCAGCAGCTCTGGTTCGGGGGGCTACACCTTC. As protein: CASSSGSGGYTF.

This sequence joins TRBV2 and TRBJ2-5; D is perhaps TRBD1 (5 bases). Per germline, CDR1 SNHLY and CDR2 FYNNEI. CDR3 length: 13 amino acids. The V end was cut by 4 bases, the J end by 3 bases, with 9 bases between. The CDR3 DNA reads TGTGCCAGCAGTGGTGCCAGGGAAGAGACCCAGTACTTC. This encodes CASSGAREETQYF. Using reference TRBV2 and TRBJ2-5 for the parts outside the CDR3, the full variable domain is EPEVTQTPSHQVTQMGQEVILRCVPISNHLYFYWYRQILGQKVEFLVSFYNNEISEKSEIFDDQFSVERPDGSNFTLKIRSTKLEDSAMYFCASSGAREETQYFGPGTRLLVL.

The V call is TRBV5-6, the J call TRBJ1-2; no clear D. CDR3 length: 15 residues. V gave up 4 bases and J gave up 3 bases, with 16 bases separating them. Per the germline V gene, CDR1 is SGHDT and CDR2 is YYEEEE. In DNA form, the CDR3 reads TGTGCCAGCAGCCTTCTCGACACCGTCGACTATGGCTACACCTTC. Translation: CASSLLDTVDYGYTF.

CDR3 in amino acids: CASTLKRTSGSYEQYF. The CDR3 coding sequence is TGTGCCAGCACCCTAAAGAGGACTAGCGGTTCCTACGAGCAGTACTTC. The chain employs TRBV7-3 and TRBJ2-7; 10 bases align to TRBD2. The CDR3 has 16 residues. Germline assignment: CDR1 SGHTA and CDR2 FQGTGA. V shed 7 bases and J 1 base; nucleotides not matched to a gene: 10.

The V gene is TRBV6-2 or TRBV6-3, the J gene TRBJ1-2; tentative D call: TRBD1 (5 bases). The CDR3 is 15 amino acids. Germline lookup yields CDR1 MNHEY and CDR2 SVGEGT. V was cut by 3 bases and J by 7 bases, with 18 bases left in between. The CDR3 here is CASSYPRGGASGYTF. CDR3 DNA: TGTGCCAGCAGTTATCCACGGGGAGGGGCCTCTGGCTACACCTTC.

The chain is built from TRBV6-5 and TRBJ1-2, with D possibly being TRBD1 (5 bases). The length of the CDR3 is 14 residues. CDR1 is MNHEY, CDR2 SVGAGI, per germline. Trimming cost V 2 bases and J 8 bases, with 15 bases left between them. The CDR3 DNA follows: TGTGCCAGCAGTTACGGCGGGACTAGTGACGGCTACACCTTC. Protein product: CASSYGGTSDGYTF.

V usage is TRBV28 and J usage is TRBJ1-2; 10 positions agree with TRBD1. CDR1 MDHEN and CDR2 SYDVKM come from the germline V gene. V lost 5 bases, J lost 6 bases, and 15 bases stayed unmatched. This CDR3 region has 17 residues. The CDR3 is CASSPPFSDRGLDGYTF. Written as DNA, the CDR3 is TGTGCCAGCAGTCCTCCCTTCTCCGACAGGGGGCTAGATGGCTACACCTTC.

This rearrangement joins TRBV28 to TRBJ1-5; D may be TRBD1 (5 bases). Germline V gene sequence: CDR1 MDHEN, CDR2 SYDVKM. Trimming took off 1 base at V and 1 base at J, with 11 bases between the two ends. The CDR3 sequence is 16 residues long. This CDR3 reads CASSLFGGGSNQPQHF. In DNA, the CDR3 is TGTGCCAGCAGTTTATTCGGGGGGGGAAGCAATCAGCCCCAGCATTTT.

This chain uses TRBV18 with TRBJ2-1; 7 bases are a match to TRBD2. V gave up 1 base and J gave up 0 bases; unmatched junction bases: 3. Germline CDR1 reads KGHSH; CDR2 reads LQKENI. The CDR3 runs 16 residues. As DNA, the CDR3 is TGTGCCAGCTCACCACTGTCGGGGGGCTCCTACAATGAGCAGTTCTTC. Its protein product is CASSPLSGGSYNEQFF.

The V call is TRBV25-1, the J call TRBJ2-7; D is perhaps TRBD1 (5 bases). Trimming took 8 bases from V and 3 from J, leaving 11 bases between them. There are 12 residues in the CDR3. CDR1 and CDR2 (germline): MGHDK, SYGVNS. As DNA, the CDR3 is TGTGCCAGCGACAGACCCTTCTACGAGCAGTACTTC. Protein sequence: CASDRPFYEQYF.

The chain links TRBV7-7 to TRBJ2-2, with D possibly TRBD1 on 5 matching bases. Germline CDR1 reads SSHAT; CDR2 reads FNYEAQ (reference sequence). Trimming cost V 1 base and J 7 bases, with 13 bases left between them. This CDR3 has 15 residues. Written as DNA, the CDR3 is TGTGCCAGCAGCTTAGGGGCCAGGGATAACGGGGAGCTGTTTTTT. Protein sequence: CASSLGARDNGELFF.

This rearrangement joins TRBV9 to TRBJ1-4; unclear D gene. CDR1 and CDR2 (germline): SGDLS, YYNGEE. The CDR3 is 15 amino acids. The germline V and J ends were trimmed by 0 bases and 7 bases, with 13 bases remaining between them. This CDR3 is CASSVGSSRVEKLFF. For the CDR3, the DNA is TGTGCCAGCAGCGTAGGAAGCTCCCGGGTTGAAAAACTGTTTTTT.

This chain joins TRBV11-2 and TRBJ1-3; 7 positions agree with TRBD1. The CDR3 is 15 residues long. The junction had 11 bases not matched to a gene; V was cut back by 5 bases and J by 7 bases. Germline V gene lookup returns CDR1 SGHAT and CDR2 FQNNGV. The CDR3 coding sequence is TGTGCCAGCAGCCTTGGACAGGACTATCGGAACACCATATATTTT. Translating gives CASSLGQDYRNTIYF.